These T cell receptor beta chains were read from a single sample in a study of naive and memory T cell subsets. TCRdb independently ran MiXCR on the UMI-ligation and nested PCR reads; one entry per CDR3 protein. Among 150,000 or so distinct CDR3 sequences listed, 22% were seen once. Sequences were obtained from naive CD4+ T cells from blood. The receptors derive from a human donor in good health. Both conserved end residues are part of each CDR3. D genes are given only for firm matches. Size values are once, few and many counts, or a class for expanded clones, and some rows have none.

V: TRBV28; D: NA; J: TRBJ2-1; size: NA; DNA: TGTGCCAGCAACCCTAGTGGAGCTGTCTACAATGAGCAGTTCTTC; CDR3: CASNPSGAVYNEQFF
V: TRBV28; D: TRBD2; J: TRBJ2-5; size: many; DNA: TGTGCCAGCAGCCGGACCCTGGGACTACACCAGACCCAGTACTTC; CDR3: CASSRTLGLHQTQYF
V: TRBV20-1; D: TRBD2; J: TRBJ2-7; size: few; DNA: TGCAGTGCTACCCAACCTTTTACGCGGGAGTTCCCCATCTACGAGCAGTACTTC; CDR3: CSATQPFTREFPIYEQYF
V: TRBV29-1; D: TRBD1; J: TRBJ1-1; size: few; DNA: TGCAGCGTCACCAGATATGGACCGGGACAGGGGCCGATGAACACTGAAGCTTTCTTT; CDR3: CSVTRYGPGQGPMNTEAFF
V: TRBV6-1; D: TRBD1; J: TRBJ2-3; size: few; DNA: TGTGCCAGCAGGGCCGGGACAGGGAGGTCAGATACGCAGTATTTT; CDR3: CASRAGTGRSDTQYF
V: TRBV28; D: NA; J: TRBJ2-1; size: many; DNA: TGTGCCAGCAGTTCTAGACCATGGGAGCAGTTCTTC; CDR3: CASSSRPWEQFF
V: TRBV28; D: NA; J: TRBJ2-1; size: many; DNA: TGTGCCAGCAGTTTTAATGAGCAGTTCTTC; CDR3: CASSFNEQFF
V: TRBV4-3; D: TRBD1; J: TRBJ1-1; size: NA; DNA: TGCGCCAGCAGCCAAGTCCCACAGGGGTATACTGAAGCTTTCTTT; CDR3: CASSQVPQGYTEAFF
V: TRBV2; D: NA; J: TRBJ2-1; size: NA; DNA: TGTGCCAGCAGCCCTTACGATGAGCAGTTCTTC; CDR3: CASSPYDEQFF
V: TRBV20-1; D: TRBD2; J: TRBJ2-3; size: many; DNA: TGCAGTGCTAGTCCACTAGCGGGAGTTGCAGATACGCAGTATTTT; CDR3: CSASPLAGVADTQYF
V: TRBV28; D: NA; J: TRBJ1-1; size: NA; DNA: TGTGCCAGCAGTTTATTTGGCGGGGTGGAGGCTTTCTTT; CDR3: CASSLFGGVEAFF
V: TRBV7-9; D: NA; J: TRBJ2-4; size: NA; DNA: TGTGCCAGCAGCCTCCGTGAGGGTCGGAACATTCAGTACTTC; CDR3: CASSLREGRNIQYF
V: TRBV29-1; D: NA; J: TRBJ2-3; size: NA; DNA: TGCAGCGCTCGACAGGACCCCACGGATACGCAGTATTTT; CDR3: CSARQDPTDTQYF
V: TRBV28; D: NA; J: TRBJ1-3; size: many; DNA: TGTGCCAGCAGTGCCCCCCACCAGCGTTTCTCTGGAAACACCATATATTTT; CDR3: CASSAPHQRFSGNTIYF
V: TRBV4-2; D: NA; J: TRBJ2-7; size: few; DNA: TGTGCCAGCAGCCAAGAGGGTCGCTACGAGCAGTACTTC; CDR3: CASSQEGRYEQYF
V: TRBV28; D: NA; J: TRBJ1-5; size: few; DNA: TGTGCCAGCAGCCTCCGTCATCAGGGGCCCCAGCATTTT; CDR3: CASSLRHQGPQHF
V: TRBV6-5; D: NA; J: TRBJ2-7; size: many; DNA: TGTGCCAGCAGTTACTCTTGGACTTTAAGCTCCTACGAGCAGTACTTC; CDR3: CASSYSWTLSSYEQYF
V: TRBV7-8; D: NA; J: TRBJ2-1; size: many; DNA: TGTGCCAGCAGCTTAGTTTTTCAGCGGTACAATGAGCAGTTCTTC; CDR3: CASSLVFQRYNEQFF
V: TRBV20-1; D: NA; J: TRBJ1-3; size: NA; DNA: TGCAGTGCTAGTAGTTTGGGTGGGGGAAACACCATATATTTT; CDR3: CSASSLGGGNTIYF
V: TRBV21-1; D: NA; J: TRBJ2-1; size: NA; DNA: TGTGCCAGCAGCATAAATGTTGGGGGAAGCTCCTACAATGAGCAGTTCTTC; CDR3: CASSINVGGSSYNEQFF
V: TRBV28; D: TRBD2; J: TRBJ2-2; size: NA; DNA: TGTGCCAGCAGTGGACTAGCGGGAGGGCCGGGGTGGAACACCGGGGAGCTGTTTTTT; CDR3: CASSGLAGGPGWNTGELFF
V: TRBV7-2; D: NA; J: TRBJ2-7; size: NA; DNA: TGTGCCAGCAGCCGACAGCGTTACTCCTACGAGCAGTACTTC; CDR3: CASSRQRYSYEQYF
V: TRBV7-9; D: TRBD2; J: TRBJ2-1; size: many; DNA: TGTGCCAGCAGCCTGGGACTAGCGGGAGTGGGGAATGAGCAGTTCTTC; CDR3: CASSLGLAGVGNEQFF